The sequence of this T cell receptor beta chain was determined in a study of blood T cell repertoires in COVID-19. The overall study: Sources were T cells, B-cell-depleted T cells, or PBMCs; the material itself was cDNA or gDNA.

Germline V gene lookup returns CDR1 SGDLS and CDR2 YYNGEE. This CDR3 comprises 14 residues. Trimming took 0 bases from V and 8 from J, leaving 12 bases between them. This clone is a singleton in its sample. Some clones are missing from TCRdb's copy, which holds only in-frame ones; the method was immunoSEQ multiplex PCR. The repertoire has roughly 360,000 clones, 85% to 90% of them found once; the top ten carry 0.95% to 1%. The specimen was PBMCs or T cells enriched from blood (not recorded which). This receptor was taken from a woman between 25 and 40 years old with acute COVID-19. This sequence joins TRBV9 and TRBJ2-1, with D possibly TRBD1 on 6 matching bases. The CDR3 sequence is CASSVGSRGDEQFF. The CDR3 coding sequence is TGTGCCAGCAGCGTAGGGTCCAGGGGCGATGAGCAGTTCTTC.